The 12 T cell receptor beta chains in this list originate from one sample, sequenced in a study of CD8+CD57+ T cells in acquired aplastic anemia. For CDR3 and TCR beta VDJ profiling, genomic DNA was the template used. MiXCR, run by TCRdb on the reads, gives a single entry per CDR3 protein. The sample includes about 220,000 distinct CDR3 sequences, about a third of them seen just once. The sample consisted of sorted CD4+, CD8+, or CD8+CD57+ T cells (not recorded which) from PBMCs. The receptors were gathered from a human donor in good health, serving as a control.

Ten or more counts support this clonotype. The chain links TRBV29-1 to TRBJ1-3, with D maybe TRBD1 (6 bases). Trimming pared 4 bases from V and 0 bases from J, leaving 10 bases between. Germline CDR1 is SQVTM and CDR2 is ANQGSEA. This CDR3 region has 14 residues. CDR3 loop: CSVATGISGNTIYF. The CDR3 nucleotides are TGCAGCGTTGCCACAGGGATCTCTGGAAACACCATATATTTT. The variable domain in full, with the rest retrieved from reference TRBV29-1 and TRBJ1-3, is SAVISQKPSRDICQRGTSLTIQCQVDSQVTMMFWYRQQPGQSLTLIATANQGSEATYESGFVIDKFPISRPNLTFSTLTVSNMSPEDSSIYLCSVATGISGNTIYFGEGSWLTVV.

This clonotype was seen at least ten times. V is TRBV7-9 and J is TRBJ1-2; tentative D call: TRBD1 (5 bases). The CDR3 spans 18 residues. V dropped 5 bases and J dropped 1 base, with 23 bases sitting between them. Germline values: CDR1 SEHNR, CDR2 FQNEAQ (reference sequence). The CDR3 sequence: CASSRRVVTVGDNYGYTF. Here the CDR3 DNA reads TGTGCCAGCAGCCGACGGGTGGTGACAGTGGGGGATAACTATGGCTACACCTTC.

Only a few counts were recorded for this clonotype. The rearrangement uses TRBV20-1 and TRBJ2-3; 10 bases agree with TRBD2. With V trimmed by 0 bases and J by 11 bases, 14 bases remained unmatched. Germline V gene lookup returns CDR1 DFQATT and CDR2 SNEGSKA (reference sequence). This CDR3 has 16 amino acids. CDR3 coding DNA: TGCAGTGCTAGAGACCGATTAGCGGGGGGCCTCATACGGCAGTATTTT. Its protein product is CSARDRLAGGLIRQYF.

This CDR3 reads CASSLLAGSTDTQYF. The CDR3 DNA sequence: TGTGCCAGCAGCCTTCTAGCGGGGAGCACAGATACGCAGTATTTT. The rearrangement uses TRBV5-5 and TRBJ2-3; TRBD2 aligns across 9 bases. After removal of 4 bases from V and 0 bases from J, the junction contained 3 bases not matched to a gene. Germline V CDR1 and CDR2: SGHKS, YYEKEE (reference sequence). This CDR3 has 15 residues.

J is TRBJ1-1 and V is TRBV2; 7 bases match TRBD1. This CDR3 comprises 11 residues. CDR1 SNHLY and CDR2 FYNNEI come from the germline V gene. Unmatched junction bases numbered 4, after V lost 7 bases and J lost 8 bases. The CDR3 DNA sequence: TGTGCCAGCACTGTGGACAGGGAAGCTTTCTTT. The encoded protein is CASTVDREAFF.

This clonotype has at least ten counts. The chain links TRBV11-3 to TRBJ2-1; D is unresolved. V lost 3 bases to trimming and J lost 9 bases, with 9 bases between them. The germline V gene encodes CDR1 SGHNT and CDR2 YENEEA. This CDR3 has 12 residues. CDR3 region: CASSLDRREQFF. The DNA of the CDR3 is TGTGCCAGCAGCTTGGATAGGCGTGAGCAGTTCTTC. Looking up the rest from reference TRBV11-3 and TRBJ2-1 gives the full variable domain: EAGVVQSPRYKIIEKKQPVAFWCNPISGHNTLYWYLQNLGQGPELLIRYENEEAVDDSQLPKDRFSAERLKGVDSTLKIQPAELGDSAVYLCASSLDRREQFFGPGTRLTVL.

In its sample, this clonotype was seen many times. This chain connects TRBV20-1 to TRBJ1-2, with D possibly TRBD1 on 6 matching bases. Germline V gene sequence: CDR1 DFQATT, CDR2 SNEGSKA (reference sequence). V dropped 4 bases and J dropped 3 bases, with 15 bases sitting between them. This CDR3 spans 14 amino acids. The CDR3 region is CSATEPGGHYGYTF. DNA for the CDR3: TGCAGTGCTACAGAACCCGGGGGCCACTATGGCTACACCTTC.

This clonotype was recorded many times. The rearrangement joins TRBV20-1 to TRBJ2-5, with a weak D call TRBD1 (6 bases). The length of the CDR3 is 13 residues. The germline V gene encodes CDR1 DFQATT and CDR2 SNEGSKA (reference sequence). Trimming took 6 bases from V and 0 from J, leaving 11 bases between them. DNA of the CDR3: TGCAGTGCAGGAGGACAGTACCAAGAGACCCAGTACTTC. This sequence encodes CSAGGQYQETQYF.

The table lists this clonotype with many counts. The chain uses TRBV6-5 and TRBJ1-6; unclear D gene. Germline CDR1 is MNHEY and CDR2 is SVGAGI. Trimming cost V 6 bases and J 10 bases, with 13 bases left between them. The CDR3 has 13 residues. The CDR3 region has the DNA TGTGCCAGCAGCTTACTTAGGGAATCACCCCTCCACTTT. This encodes CASSLLRESPLHF.

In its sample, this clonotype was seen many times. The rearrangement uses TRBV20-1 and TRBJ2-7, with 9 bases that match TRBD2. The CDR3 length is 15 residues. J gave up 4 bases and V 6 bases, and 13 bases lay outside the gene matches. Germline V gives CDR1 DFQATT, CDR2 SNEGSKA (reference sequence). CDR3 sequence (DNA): TGCAGTGCAACCATACTTAGCGGGAGATTTTACGAGCAGTACTTC. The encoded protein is CSATILSGRFYEQYF.

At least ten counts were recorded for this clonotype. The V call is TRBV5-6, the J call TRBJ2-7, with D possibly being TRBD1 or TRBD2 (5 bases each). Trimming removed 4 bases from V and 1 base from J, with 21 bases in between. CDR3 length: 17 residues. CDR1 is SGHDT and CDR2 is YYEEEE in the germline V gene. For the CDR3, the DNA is TGTGCCAGCAGCCCGTGGGGTGTAGGGGACGCATCCTACGAGCAGTACTTC. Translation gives CASSPWGVGDASYEQYF.

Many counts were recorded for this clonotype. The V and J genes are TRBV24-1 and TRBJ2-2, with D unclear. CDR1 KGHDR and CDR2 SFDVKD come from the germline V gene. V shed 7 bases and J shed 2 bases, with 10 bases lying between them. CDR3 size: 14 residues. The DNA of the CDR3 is TGTGCCACCAGCCCCATAAAAAACACCGGGGAGCTGTTTTTT. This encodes CATSPIKNTGELFF.